This T cell receptor (beta chain) is from a study of cytomegalovirus exposure and HLA in healthy donors. Germline V gene data show CDR1 as SQVTM and CDR2 as ANQGSEA. V lost 4 bases to trimming and J lost 4 bases, with 13 bases between them. The CDR3 is 13 residues long. Study findings and constraints: The study listed some 160 cytomegalovirus-associated TCR beta chains. Using the classifier, cytomegalovirus status was reportedly diagnosed with high specificity and sensitivity. For most TCR sequences rarity was the rule, although some public TCRs occurred in many donors.

With respect to this clone: Its antigen remains unidentified.

Only in-frame clones appear in the TCRdb table, and some are missing; sequencing was by immunoSEQ multiplex PCR. The sample includes 100,000 to 150,000 clones, about nine tenths of them seen just once. This chain links TRBV29-1 with TRBJ1-1; tentative D call: TRBD1 (5 bases). The sequenced sample consisted of PBMCs. This receptor was obtained from a young woman in good health and CMV-seronegative. In nucleotides, the CDR3 is TGCAGCGTTGGAGAGGGGAGCGTCACTGAAGCTTTCTTT. This sequence encodes CSVGEGSVTEAFF.